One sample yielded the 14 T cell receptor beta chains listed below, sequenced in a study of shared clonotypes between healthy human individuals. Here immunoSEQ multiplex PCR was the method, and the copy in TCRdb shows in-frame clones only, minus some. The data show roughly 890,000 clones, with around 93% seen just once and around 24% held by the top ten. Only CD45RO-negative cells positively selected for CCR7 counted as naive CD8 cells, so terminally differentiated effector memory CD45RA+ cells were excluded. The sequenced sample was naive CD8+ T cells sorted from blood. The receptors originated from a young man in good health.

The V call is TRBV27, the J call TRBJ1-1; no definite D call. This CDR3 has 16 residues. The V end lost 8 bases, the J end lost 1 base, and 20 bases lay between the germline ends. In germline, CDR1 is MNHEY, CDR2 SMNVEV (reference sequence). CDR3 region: CASRVFQYTANTEAFF. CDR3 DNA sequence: TGTGCCAGCCGAGTTTTTCAATATACAGCGAACACTGAAGCTTTCTTT.

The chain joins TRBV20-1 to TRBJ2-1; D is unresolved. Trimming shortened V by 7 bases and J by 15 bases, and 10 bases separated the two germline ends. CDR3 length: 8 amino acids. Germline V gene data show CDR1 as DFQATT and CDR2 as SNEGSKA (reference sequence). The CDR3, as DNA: TGCAGTGTCCCCCCCGGGTTCTTC. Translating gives CSVPPGFF.

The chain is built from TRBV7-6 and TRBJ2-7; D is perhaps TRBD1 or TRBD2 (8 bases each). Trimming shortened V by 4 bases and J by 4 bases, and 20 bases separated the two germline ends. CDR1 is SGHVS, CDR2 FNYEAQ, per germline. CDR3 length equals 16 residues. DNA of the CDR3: TGTGCCAGCAGCTCCAGCGGGGGCAGGGGGCTTTACGAGCAGTACTTC. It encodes CASSSSGGRGLYEQYF.

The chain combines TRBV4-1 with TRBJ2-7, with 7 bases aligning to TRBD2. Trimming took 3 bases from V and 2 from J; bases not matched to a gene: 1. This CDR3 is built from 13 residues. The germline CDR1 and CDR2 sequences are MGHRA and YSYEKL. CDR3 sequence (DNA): TGCGCCAGCAGCCAGCGGGGGACCTACGAGCAGTACTTC. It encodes CASSQRGTYEQYF.

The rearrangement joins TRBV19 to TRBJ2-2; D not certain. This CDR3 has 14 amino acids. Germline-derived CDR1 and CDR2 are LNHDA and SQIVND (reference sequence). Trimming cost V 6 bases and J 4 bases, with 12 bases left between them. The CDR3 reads CASSSISPTGELFF. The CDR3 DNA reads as TGTGCCAGTAGCTCTATTAGCCCCACCGGGGAGCTGTTTTTT.

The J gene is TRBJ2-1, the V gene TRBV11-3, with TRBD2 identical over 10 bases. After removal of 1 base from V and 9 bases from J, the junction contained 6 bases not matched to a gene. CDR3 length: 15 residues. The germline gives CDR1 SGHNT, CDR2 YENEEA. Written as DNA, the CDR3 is TGTGCCAGCAGCTTAGCAGCGGGAGGGCCAGGTGAGCAGTTCTTC. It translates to CASSLAAGGPGEQFF.

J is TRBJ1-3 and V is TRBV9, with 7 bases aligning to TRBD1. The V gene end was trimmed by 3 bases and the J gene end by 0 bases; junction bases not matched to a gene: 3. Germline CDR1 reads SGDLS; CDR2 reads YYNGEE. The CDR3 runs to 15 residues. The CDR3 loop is CASSGDRASGNTIYF. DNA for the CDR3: TGTGCCAGCAGCGGAGACAGGGCCTCTGGAAACACCATATATTTT.

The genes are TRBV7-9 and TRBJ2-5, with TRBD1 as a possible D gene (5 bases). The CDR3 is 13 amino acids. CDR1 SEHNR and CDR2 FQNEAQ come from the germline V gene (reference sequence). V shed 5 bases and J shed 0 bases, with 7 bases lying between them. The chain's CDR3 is CASSRGYQETQYF. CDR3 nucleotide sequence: TGTGCCAGCAGCAGGGGTTACCAAGAGACCCAGTACTTC.

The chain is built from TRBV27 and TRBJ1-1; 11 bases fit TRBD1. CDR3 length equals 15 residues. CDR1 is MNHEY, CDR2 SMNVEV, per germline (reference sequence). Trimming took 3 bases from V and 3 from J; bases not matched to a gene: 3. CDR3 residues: CASSFRTGGYTEAFF. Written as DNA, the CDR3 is TGTGCCAGCAGTTTCAGGACAGGGGGCTACACTGAAGCTTTCTTT.

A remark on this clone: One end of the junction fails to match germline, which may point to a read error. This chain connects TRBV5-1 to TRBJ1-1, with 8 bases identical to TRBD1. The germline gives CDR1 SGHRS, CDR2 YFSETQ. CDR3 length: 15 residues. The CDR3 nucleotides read TGCACCAGCAGCTCGTATGGACAGGGGAACACTGAAGCTTTCTTT. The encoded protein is CTSSSYGQGNTEAFF.

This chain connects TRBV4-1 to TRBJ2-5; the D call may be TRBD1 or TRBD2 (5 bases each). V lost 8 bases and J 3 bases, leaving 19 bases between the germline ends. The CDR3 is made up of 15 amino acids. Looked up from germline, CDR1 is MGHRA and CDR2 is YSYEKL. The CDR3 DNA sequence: TGCGCCAGCTCATCGGGACCTTCTCCCAAAGAGACCCAGTACTTC. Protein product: CASSSGPSPKETQYF.

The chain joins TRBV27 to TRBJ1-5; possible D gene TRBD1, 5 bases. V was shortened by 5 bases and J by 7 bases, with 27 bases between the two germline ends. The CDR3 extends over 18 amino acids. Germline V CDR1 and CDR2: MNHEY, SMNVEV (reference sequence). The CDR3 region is CASSPLVSYRPGRQPQHF. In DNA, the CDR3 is TGTGCCAGCAGTCCCTTAGTGAGTTACAGGCCGGGGAGACAGCCCCAGCATTTT.

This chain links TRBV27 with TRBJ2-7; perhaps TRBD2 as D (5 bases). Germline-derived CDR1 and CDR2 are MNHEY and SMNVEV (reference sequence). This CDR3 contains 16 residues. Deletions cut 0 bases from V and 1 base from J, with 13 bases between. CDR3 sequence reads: CASSLSIAQSSYEQYF. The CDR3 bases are TGTGCCAGCAGTTTATCTATAGCGCAAAGTTCCTACGAGCAGTACTTC.

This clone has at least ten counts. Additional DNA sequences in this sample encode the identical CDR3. CDR3 in DNA: TGCGCCAGCAGCTTGGTTGTGGACAGCCCTTCCTACGAGCAGTACTTC. It translates to CASSLVVDSPSYEQYF. This chain joins TRBV5-1 and TRBJ2-7, with D possibly being TRBD1 (6 bases). There are 16 residues in the CDR3. Germline V CDR1 and CDR2: SGHRS, YFSETQ. The V and J ends lost 0 bases and 1 base respectively, with 14 bases between them.